These 15 T cell receptor beta chains originate from one sample sequenced in a study of blood T cell repertoires in COVID-19. Data came from immunoSEQ multiplex PCR; TCRdb stores just in-frame clones and leaves some out. The repertoire holds about 65,000 clones, about 93% seen once, with less than 3.5% in the top ten. The sample consisted of peripheral blood. Every receptor here comes from a man in his sixties or seventies with active COVID-19.

The V gene is TRBV11-2, the J gene TRBJ1-4, with a weak D call TRBD1 (5 bases). This CDR3 has 13 residues. The ends were cut back, 6 bases at V and 8 bases at J, with 13 bases in the middle. CDR1 and CDR2 (germline): SGHAT, FQNNGV. The CDR3 DNA is TGTGCCAGCAGTAGACGGGGGTTCGAAAAACTGTTTTTT. This encodes CASSRRGFEKLFF. The variable domain in full, with the rest retrieved from reference TRBV11-2 and TRBJ1-4, is EAGVAQSPRYKIIEKRQSVAFWCNPISGHATLYWYQQILGQGPKLLIQFQNNGVVDDSQLPKDRFSAERLKGVDSTLKIQPAKLEDSAVYLCASSRRGFEKLFFGSGTQLSVL.

V usage is TRBV3-1 (or the pseudogene TRBV3-2) and J usage is TRBJ2-5; 9 bases line up with TRBD1. There are 17 residues in the CDR3. Trimming took 4 bases from V and 1 from J; bases not matched to a gene: 10. Germline CDR1 and CDR2: LGHDT and YNNKEL (reference sequence). This CDR3 reads CASSRSGQGFSQETQYF. The DNA for the CDR3 is TGTGCCAGCAGCCGAAGTGGACAGGGGTTTTCCCAAGAGACCCAGTACTTC.

The chain joins TRBV10-3 to TRBJ2-2; 7 bases line up with TRBD1. The CDR3 contains 14 residues. The V and J ends lost 5 bases and 5 bases, in that order; junction bases with no gene match: 5. Germline V gene data show CDR1 as ENHRY and CDR2 as SYGVKD. The CDR3 sequence is CAISPRQGTGELFF. The CDR3 nucleotides are TGTGCCATCAGTCCAAGACAGGGTACCGGGGAGCTGTTTTTT.

The chain couples TRBV6-5 to TRBJ1-2; 8 bases are shared with TRBD1. The CDR3 is made up of 14 amino acids. Germline V gives CDR1 MNHEY, CDR2 SVGAGI. The J segment lost 5 bases and the V segment lost 6 bases, leaving 8 bases of the junction unmatched. The CDR3 region has the DNA TGTGCCAGCAGCCGGACAGGGCTGGGGTATGGCTACACCTTC. It is translated as CASSRTGLGYGYTF.

V and J are TRBV27 and TRBJ1-6; D is possibly TRBD1 (5 bases). Germline V gives CDR1 MNHEY, CDR2 SMNVEV (reference sequence). V was shortened by 2 bases and J by 7 bases, with 12 bases between the two germline ends. The CDR3 totals 15 residues. The CDR3 DNA sequence: TGTGCCAGCAGTTTAACCCCTCGGGGGAATTCACCCCTCCACTTT. Its translation: CASSLTPRGNSPLHF.

The chain combines TRBV7-2 with TRBJ2-5, with TRBD1 as a possible D gene (6 bases). Trimming left V 5 bases short and J 5 bases short, with 15 bases between. The CDR3 length is 14 residues. Germline CDR1 is SGHTA and CDR2 is FQGNSA. DNA of the CDR3: TGTGCCAGCAGCGTAACAGGGTCTAGCGAGACCCAGTACTTC. This encodes CASSVTGSSETQYF.

The gene calls are TRBV4-3 and TRBJ2-2, with TRBD2 matching 13 bases. Germline trimming cut 1 base from V and 0 bases from J; bases unmatched to any gene: 5. The CDR3 has 19 amino acids. Germline V CDR1 and CDR2: LGHNA, YSLEER. The CDR3 sequence is CASSQVRLAGGPNTGELFF. CDR3 DNA sequence: TGCGCCAGCAGCCAAGTACGACTAGCGGGGGGCCCGAACACCGGGGAGCTGTTTTTT.

This clone has only one observation. V is TRBV9 and J is TRBJ1-1, with a tentative D call TRBD1 (5 bases). The CDR3 totals 15 residues. CDR1 and CDR2 from the germline V gene are SGDLS and YYNGEE. V lost 0 bases to trimming and J lost 2 bases, with 11 bases between them. CDR3 residues: CASSVVPGTNTEAFF. DNA for the CDR3: TGTGCCAGCAGCGTAGTTCCCGGGACTAACACTGAAGCTTTCTTT.

This chain links TRBV21-1 with TRBJ1-5. TRBV21-1 is a pseudogene. The CDR3 extends over 15 amino acids. The CDR3 nucleotides read TGTGCCAGCAGCCAAAGGGGGGGCCCGGGCCAGCCCCAGCATTTT. This codes for CASSQRGGPGQPQHF.

This clone was seen only once. The rearrangement joins TRBV5-4 to TRBJ1-3; TRBD1 aligns across 9 bases. V was clipped by 9 bases and J by 0 bases; unmatched bases: 7. The CDR3 extends over 15 amino acids. CDR1 and CDR2 (germline): SGHNT, YYREEE (reference sequence). Here the CDR3 DNA reads TGTGCCACCGGGACAGGGCTTTTCTCTGGAAACACCATATATTTT. Its protein is CATGTGLFSGNTIYF.

This chain uses TRBV19 with TRBJ1-2; the match to TRBD1 covers 7 bases. V was clipped by 4 bases and J by 5 bases; unmatched bases: 7. The CDR3 extends over 14 amino acids. Germline lookup yields CDR1 LNHDA and CDR2 SQIVND (reference sequence). The CDR3 DNA reads TGTGCCAGTAGTAGGGACAGAGACAATTATGGCTACACCTTC. Translating gives CASSRDRDNYGYTF.

V and J are TRBV19 and TRBJ1-4, with 8 bases that match TRBD1. V lost 3 bases and J lost 2; bases outside the gene matches: 2. The CDR3 has 15 amino acids. Germline values: CDR1 LNHDA, CDR2 SQIVND (reference sequence). Here the CDR3 DNA reads TGTGCCAGTAGTATTCACAGGGGGACTAATGAAAAACTGTTTTTT. It yields the protein CASSIHRGTNEKLFF.

The count of this clone is one. In DNA, the CDR3 is TGTGCCAGCAGTTTAGGTCGCCTAACGGCTTTCTTT. Translation: CASSLGRLTAFF. The chain combines TRBV12-3 or TRBV12-4 with TRBJ1-1; D gene uncertain. This CDR3 region has 12 residues. With 1 base removed from V and 11 bases from J, the gap between germline ends came to 11 bases.

V is TRBV19 and J is TRBJ1-5, with a possible D match to TRBD1 (6 bases). Germline loops: CDR1 LNHDA, CDR2 SQIVND (reference sequence). The CDR3 length is 13 residues. V dropped 5 bases and J dropped 5 bases, with 10 bases sitting between them. This CDR3 reads CASSPRGDQPQHF. The CDR3 DNA reads as TGTGCCAGTAGTCCCAGGGGAGATCAGCCCCAGCATTTT.

The chain employs TRBV6-5 and TRBJ2-7; D may be TRBD2 (5 bases). The CDR3 sequence is 13 residues long. CDR1 is MNHEY and CDR2 is SVGAGI in the germline V gene. V lost 6 bases and J lost 9, with 18 bases in between. The CDR3 DNA reads as TGTGCCAGCAGCAATACCCCTTGGGAGCGGCAGTACTTC. It yields the protein CASSNTPWERQYF.